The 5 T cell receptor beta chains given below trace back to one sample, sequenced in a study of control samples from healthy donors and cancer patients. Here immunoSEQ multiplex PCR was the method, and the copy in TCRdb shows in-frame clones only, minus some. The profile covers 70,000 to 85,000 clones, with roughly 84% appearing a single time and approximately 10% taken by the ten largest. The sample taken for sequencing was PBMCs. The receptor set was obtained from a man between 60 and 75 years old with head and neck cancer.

CDR3 bases: TGCGCCAGCAGCTTGGCCGGACCAGACTACGAGCAGTACTTC. It specifies CASSLAGPDYEQYF. The chain joins TRBV5-1 to TRBJ2-7; D not certain. The CDR3 contains 14 residues. V was trimmed by 0 bases and J by 3 bases, leaving 10 bases between them. In germline, CDR1 is SGHRS, CDR2 YFSETQ.

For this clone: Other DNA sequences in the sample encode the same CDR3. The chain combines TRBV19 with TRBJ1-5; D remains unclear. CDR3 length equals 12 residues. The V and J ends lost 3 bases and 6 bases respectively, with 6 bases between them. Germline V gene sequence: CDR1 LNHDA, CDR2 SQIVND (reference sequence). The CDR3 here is CASSILGQPQHF. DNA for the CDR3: TGTGCCAGTAGTATCCTAGGTCAGCCCCAGCATTTT.

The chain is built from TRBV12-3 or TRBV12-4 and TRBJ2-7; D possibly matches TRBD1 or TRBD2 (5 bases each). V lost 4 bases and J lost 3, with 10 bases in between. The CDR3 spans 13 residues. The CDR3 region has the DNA TGTGCCAGCAGTTGGGGGAGTCACTACGAGCAGTACTTC. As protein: CASSWGSHYEQYF.

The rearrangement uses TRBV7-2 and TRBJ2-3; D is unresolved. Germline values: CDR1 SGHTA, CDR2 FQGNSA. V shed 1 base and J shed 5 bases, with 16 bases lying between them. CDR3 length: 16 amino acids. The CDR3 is CASSLVGSPLVDTQYF. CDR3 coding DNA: TGTGCCAGCAGCTTAGTGGGTAGCCCACTGGTAGATACGCAGTATTTT. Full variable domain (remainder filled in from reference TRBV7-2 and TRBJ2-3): GAGVSQSPSNKVTEKGKDVELRCDPISGHTALYWYRQSLGQGLEFLIYFQGNSAPDKSGLPSDRFSAERTGGSVSTLTIQRTQQEDSAVYLCASSLVGSPLVDTQYFGPGTRLTVL.

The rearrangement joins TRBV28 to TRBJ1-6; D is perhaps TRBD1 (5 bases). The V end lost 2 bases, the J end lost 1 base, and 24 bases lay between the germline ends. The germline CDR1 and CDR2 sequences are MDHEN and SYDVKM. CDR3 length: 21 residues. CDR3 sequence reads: CASSLNLVILGGGSYNSPLHF. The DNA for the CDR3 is TGTGCCAGCAGTTTAAATCTCGTTATACTGGGGGGAGGTTCCTATAATTCACCCCTCCACTTT.